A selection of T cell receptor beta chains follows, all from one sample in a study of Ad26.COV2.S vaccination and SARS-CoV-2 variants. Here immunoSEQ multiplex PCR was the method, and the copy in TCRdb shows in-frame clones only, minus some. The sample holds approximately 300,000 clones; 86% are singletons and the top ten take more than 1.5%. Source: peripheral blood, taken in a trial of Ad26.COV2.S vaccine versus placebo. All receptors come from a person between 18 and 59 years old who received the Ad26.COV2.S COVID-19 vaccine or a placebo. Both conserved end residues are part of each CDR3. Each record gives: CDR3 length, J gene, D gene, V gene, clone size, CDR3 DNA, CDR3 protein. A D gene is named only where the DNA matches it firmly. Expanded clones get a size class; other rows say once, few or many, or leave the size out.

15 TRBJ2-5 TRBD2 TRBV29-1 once TGCAGCGTTGTCGGCGGGAGGATTCTTCAAGAGACCCAGTACTTC CSVVGGRILQETQYF
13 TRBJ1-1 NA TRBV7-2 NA TGTGCCAGCAGCTTATACACGAACACTGAAGCTTTCTTT CASSLYTNTEAFF
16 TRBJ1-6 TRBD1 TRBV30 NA TGTGCCCGCTCCGGGACAGGGGGCCCAAGGAATTCACCCCTCCACTTT CARSGTGGPRNSPLHF
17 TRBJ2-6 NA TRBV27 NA TGTGCCAGCAGTTTCCAGGGACGGGTCTCTGGGGCCAACGTCCTGACTTTC CASSFQGRVSGANVLTF
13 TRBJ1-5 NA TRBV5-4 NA TGTGCCAGCAGCTTGGACAGCAATCAGCCCCAGCATTTT CASSLDSNQPQHF
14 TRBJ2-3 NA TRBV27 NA TGTGCCAGCAGATCTCCTCAACCAAGATTGTCGCAGTATTTT CASRSPQPRLSQYF
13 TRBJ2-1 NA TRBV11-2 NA TGTGCCAGCAACCGGGCCCTATACAATGAGCAGTTCTTC CASNRALYNEQFF
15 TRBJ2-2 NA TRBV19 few TGTGCCAGCTCCCTAGTAACAGTTTCGGCCGGGGAGCTGTTTTTT CASSLVTVSAGELFF
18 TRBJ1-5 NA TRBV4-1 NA TGCGCCAGCAGCCAAGGACGACAGGCCGCTTTGACTAATCAGCCCCAGCATTTT CASSQGRQAALTNQPQHF
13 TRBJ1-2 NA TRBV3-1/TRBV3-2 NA TGTGCCAGCAGCCCGGACAGTGCAAGGGGCTACACCTTC CASSPDSARGYTF
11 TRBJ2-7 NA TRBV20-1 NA TGCAGTGCTAGATCCGCCCCGGCGCAGTACTTC CSARSAPAQYF
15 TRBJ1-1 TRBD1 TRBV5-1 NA TGCGCCAGCAGCCCGGGGACAGGGGGCAACACTGAAGCTTTCTTT CASSPGTGGNTEAFF
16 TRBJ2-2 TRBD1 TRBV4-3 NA TGCGCCAGCAGCCAAGGAGGGGGCGGGAACACCGGGGAGCTGTTTTTT CASSQGGGGNTGELFF
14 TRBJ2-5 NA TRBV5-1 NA TGCGCCAGCAGCTTGCCGGTAGTGCAAGAGACCCAGTACTTC CASSLPVVQETQYF
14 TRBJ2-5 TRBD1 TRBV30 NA TGTGCCTGGAGTCTAGGGACAGGCCAAGAGACCCAGTACTTC CAWSLGTGQETQYF
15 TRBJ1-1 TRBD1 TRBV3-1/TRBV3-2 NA TGTGCCAGCAGCCGGCCCGGGACAGGGATCACTGAAGCTTTCTTT CASSRPGTGITEAFF
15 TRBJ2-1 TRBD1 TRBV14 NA TGTGCCAGCAGCCCGTCCCGGGACAGGGACAATGAGCAGTTCTTC CASSPSRDRDNEQFF
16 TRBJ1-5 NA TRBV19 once TGTGCCAGTAGTATGGATCACAGAAATAGCAATCAGCCCCAGCATTTT CASSMDHRNSNQPQHF
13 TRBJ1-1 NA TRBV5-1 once TGCGCCAGCAGCTTTGAACAGGGTACTGAAGCTTTCTTT CASSFEQGTEAFF
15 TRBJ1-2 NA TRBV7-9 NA TGTGCCAGCAGCCTAGGCGGGGGAAAAGACTATGGCTACACCTTC CASSLGGGKDYGYTF
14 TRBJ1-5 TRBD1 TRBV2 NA TGTGCCAGCAGAGGGACAGCGACTGGTCAGCCCCAGCATTTT CASRGTATGQPQHF
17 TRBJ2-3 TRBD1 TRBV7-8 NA TGTGCCAGCAGCTTAGCGCGGACAGGGGTCAGCACAGATACGCAGTATTTT CASSLARTGVSTDTQYF
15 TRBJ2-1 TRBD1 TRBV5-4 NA TGTGCCAGCAGTCCTGGACAGGGAGCAAGCAATGAGCAGTTCTTC CASSPGQGASNEQFF
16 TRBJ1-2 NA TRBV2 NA TGTGCCAGCAGTCTAGACAGTCCCGCTACCCGATACGGCTACACCTTC CASSLDSPATRYGYTF